The present T cell receptor beta chain was sequenced within a study of T-cell reconstitution after alpha-beta-depleted transplantation in children. Molecular barcoding with unique molecular identifiers was used for the TCRbeta library. Using its own MiXCR run on the PCR reads, TCRdb lists one record per CDR3 protein. The data show around 600,000 distinct CDR3 sequences, roughly 15% seen once. There are many counts of this clonotype. CDR1 is DFQATT, CDR2 SNEGSKA, per germline (reference sequence). The CDR3 is 14 residues long. Losses at the gene ends were 5 bases for V and 5 bases for J; bases not matched to a gene: 7.

The J gene is TRBJ1-1, the V gene TRBV20-1; 11 nucleotides match TRBD1. The sequencing here drew on PBMCs from the stem cell graft donor, taken from the stem cell graft. This clonotype originated in a human donor who donated a stem cell graft to a child with acute myeloid leukemia. For the CDR3, the DNA is TGCAGTGCTGGCGGACAGGGGGCAGGGACTGAAGCTTTCTTT. Protein sequence: CSAGGQGAGTEAFF.